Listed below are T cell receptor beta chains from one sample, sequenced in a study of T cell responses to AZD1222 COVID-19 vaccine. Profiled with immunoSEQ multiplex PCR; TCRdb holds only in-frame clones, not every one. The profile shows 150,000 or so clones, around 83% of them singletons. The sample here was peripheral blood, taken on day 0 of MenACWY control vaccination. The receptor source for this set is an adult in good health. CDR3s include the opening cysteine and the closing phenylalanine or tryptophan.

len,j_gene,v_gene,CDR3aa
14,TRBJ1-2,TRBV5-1,CASSDPQKVYGYTF
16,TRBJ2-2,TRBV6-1,CASSGLTAINTGELFF
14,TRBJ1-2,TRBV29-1,CSVGLEGAHYGYTF
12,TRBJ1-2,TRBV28,CASSFRGPGYTF
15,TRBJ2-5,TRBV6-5,CASSYPSGGQETQYF
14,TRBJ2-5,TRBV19,CASSYYAGHETQYF
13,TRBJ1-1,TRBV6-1,CASSEVRELSAFF
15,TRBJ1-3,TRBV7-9,CASSPDSHSGNTIYF
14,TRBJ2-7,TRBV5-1,CASSPGQSTSEQYF
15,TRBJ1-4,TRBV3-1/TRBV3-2,CASSQERATNEKLFF
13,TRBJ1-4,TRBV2,CASGYSLNEKLFF
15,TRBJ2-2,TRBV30,CAWESGRGRSGELFF
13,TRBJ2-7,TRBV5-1,CASSLALGREQYF
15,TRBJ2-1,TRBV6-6,CASSPGQGWRNEQFF
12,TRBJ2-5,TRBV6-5,CASAQGEETQYF
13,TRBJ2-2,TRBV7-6,CASSLVGGRELFF
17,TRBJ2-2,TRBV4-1,CASSQMRDRSNTGELFF
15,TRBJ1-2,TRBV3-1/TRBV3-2,CASSQDTGGNYGYTF
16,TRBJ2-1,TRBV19,CATTTRSAGGYNEQFF
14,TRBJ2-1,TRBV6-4,CASSTGTGSNEQFF
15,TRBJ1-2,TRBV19,CASSTNRGRNYGYTF
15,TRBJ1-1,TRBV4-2,CASSRGSSGTTEAFF